A selection of T cell receptor beta chains follows, all from one sample in a study of CD8 T cells in ankylosing spondylitis. TCRdb passed the 5' RACE reads through MiXCR, listing each CDR3 protein once. The sample contains about 130,000 distinct CDR3 sequences, around 13% of which appear only once. Material: blood, either unsorted or a sorted T cell fraction (not recorded which). These receptors were taken from a female donor with ankylosing spondylitis or in good health (not recorded which). Both conserved end residues are part of each CDR3. The D gene is left open where the match is weak. The size of a clone is reported for some rows only, either as once, few or many, or as a class for expanded clones.

d_gene	abundance	len	j_gene	v_gene	CDR3aa	CDR3nt
-	many	12	TRBJ1-2	TRBV6-5	CASGSVSKGYTF	TGTGCCAGCGGCTCGGTTTCTAAAGGCTACACCTTC
-	-	17	TRBJ2-2	TRBV6-5	CASSYRPTDANNGKLFF	TGTGCCAGCAGTTACCGCCCTACAGATGCGAACAACGGGAAACTGTTTTTT
-	many	15	TRBJ1-5	TRBV5-1	CASSLTSRADQPQHF	TGCGCCAGCAGCTTAACCTCCAGGGCGGATCAGCCCCAGCATTTT
TRBD2	-	14	TRBJ2-7	TRBV5-1	CASSSGLAGREQYF	TGCGCCAGCAGCTCTGGACTAGCGGGACGCGAGCAGTACTTC
-	few	14	TRBJ2-2	TRBV5-1	CASSFAAPTGELFF	TGCGCCAGCAGCTTTGCAGCACCCACCGGGGAGCTGTTTTTT
TRBD1	many	15	TRBJ1-4	TRBV28	CASSPNRGQYEKLFF	TGTGCCAGCAGCCCCAACAGGGGACAATATGAAAAACTGTTTTTT
TRBD2	few	14	TRBJ2-7	TRBV12-3/TRBV12-4	CASCLASGTYEQYF	TGTGCCAGCTGCCTTGCTAGCGGGACCTACGAGCAGTACTTC
TRBD2	-	17	TRBJ2-1	TRBV14	CASSQGTGTSGRSEQFF	TGTGCCAGCAGCCAAGGTACCGGGACTAGCGGGAGGAGTGAGCAGTTCTTC
-	-	12	TRBJ2-7	TRBV6-6	CVTGQLRYEQYF	TGTGTTACCGGGCAGCTTCGCTACGAGCAGTACTTC
-	-	13	TRBJ1-5	TRBV18	CASQPGGSGRQHF	TGTGCCAGCCAACCTGGGGGTTCAGGCCGCCAGCATTTT
-	-	16	TRBJ2-1	TRBV20-1	CSARVASAGGDGEQFF	TGCAGTGCTAGAGTGGCATCCGCCGGTGGAGATGGTGAGCAGTTCTTC
-	many	13	TRBJ1-1	TRBV27	CASSQILNTEAFF	TGTGCCAGCAGTCAGATCTTGAACACTGAAGCTTTCTTT
-	-	15	TRBJ2-7	TRBV10-3	CAISDNREDSYEQYF	TGTGCCATCAGTGATAACAGGGAGGACTCCTACGAGCAGTACTTC
-	few	15	TRBJ2-3	TRBV5-1	CASSLNRGITDTQYF	TGCGCCAGCAGCTTAAATAGGGGTATCACAGATACGCAGTATTTT
TRBD1	few	14	TRBJ1-2	TRBV29-1	CSVRGGRGLDGYTF	TGCAGCGTGCGAGGAGGCAGGGGGCTAGATGGCTACACCTTC
TRBD2	-	15	TRBJ2-3	TRBV20-1	CSARKGSGGTDTQYF	TGCAGTGCTAGAAAGGGTAGCGGGGGCACAGATACGCAGTATTTT
-	many	11	TRBJ2-7	TRBV20-1	CSGSSSYEQYF	TGCAGTGGGAGCAGCTCCTACGAGCAGTACTTC
TRBD1	many	15	TRBJ1-3	TRBV7-9	CASSFWTGSGNTIYF	TGTGCCAGCAGCTTTTGGACAGGGTCTGGAAACACCATATATTTT
TRBD2	many	15	TRBJ2-1	TRBV12-3/TRBV12-4	CASSLSGSSYNEQFF	TGTGCCAGCAGTTTAAGCGGGAGCTCCTACAATGAGCAGTTCTTC
TRBD2	many	17	TRBJ2-3	TRBV20-1	CSAPRASSGGNTDTQYF	TGCAGTGCTCCTCGAGCCTCTAGCGGGGGAAACACAGATACGCAGTATTTT
TRBD1	many	14	TRBJ2-7	TRBV14	CASSPLGTGREQYF	TGTGCCAGCAGCCCCCTCGGGACAGGTCGGGAGCAGTACTTC
-	few	17	TRBJ2-4	TRBV6-5	CASSYSQGRGAKNIQYF	TGTGCCAGCAGTTACTCTCAGGGAAGGGGGGCCAAAAACATTCAGTACTTC
-	few	12	TRBJ1-5	TRBV20-1	CSAADSNQPQHF	TGCAGTGCGGCGGATAGCAATCAGCCCCAGCATTTT
TRBD1	few	13	TRBJ1-5	TRBV20-1	CSALQGAGQPQHF	TGCAGTGCATTACAGGGGGCGGGGCAGCCCCAGCATTTT
-	many	17	TRBJ2-2	TRBV11-2	CASSLAITSPQTGELFF	TGTGCCAGCAGCTTAGCCATCACTAGTCCGCAAACCGGGGAGCTGTTTTTT
-	-	15	TRBJ1-5	TRBV7-2	CASSLVGSYNQPQHF	TGTGCCAGCAGCTTAGTTGGGTCTTACAATCAGCCCCAGCATTTT
-	few	14	TRBJ2-4	TRBV2	CASSGIGGVNIQYF	TGTGCCAGCAGTGGGATTGGAGGGGTTAACATTCAGTACTTC
-	many	11	TRBJ2-1	TRBV4-2	CASGEFNEQFF	TGTGCCAGCGGTGAGTTCAATGAGCAGTTCTTC
TRBD2	few	16	TRBJ2-7	TRBV10-3	CAISESPSGGSSEQYF	TGTGCCATCAGTGAGTCTCCTAGCGGGGGATCCTCCGAGCAGTACTTC
TRBD2	-	16	TRBJ2-1	TRBV15	CATSRQLSGSYNEQFF	TGTGCCACCAGCAGACAACTTAGCGGGAGCTACAATGAGCAGTTCTTC
TRBD1	many	13	TRBJ1-1	TRBV12-3/TRBV12-4	CASSPGQHTEAFF	TGTGCCAGCAGCCCGGGACAGCACACTGAAGCTTTCTTT
TRBD2	-	20	TRBJ2-3	TRBV11-2	CASSDRTSGRSVGSTDTQYF	TGTGCCAGCAGCGACAGGACTAGCGGGAGGTCCGTTGGTTCCACAGATACGCAGTATTTT
TRBD2	many	13	TRBJ2-7	TRBV20-1	CSAVRGKVYEQYF	TGCAGTGCTGTGCGGGGGAAGGTCTACGAGCAGTACTTC
-	many	13	TRBJ2-1	TRBV20-1	CSSVDPRGNEQFF	TGCAGTTCGGTGGATCCCAGGGGCAATGAGCAGTTCTTC
-	-	12	TRBJ2-5	TRBV3-1	CASSQARSGRDF	TGTGCCAGCAGCCAAGCTAGGTCCGGTCGGGACTTC
-	many	16	TRBJ2-2	TRBV28	CASSSYRFVNTGELFF	TGTGCCAGCAGTTCGTACCGCTTTGTGAACACCGGGGAGCTGTTTTTT
-	few	13	TRBJ1-1	TRBV12-3/TRBV12-4	CASSSPTNTEAFF	TGTGCCAGCAGCTCACCTACCAACACTGAAGCTTTCTTT
-	-	16	TRBJ1-3	TRBV9	CASSVGGIHSGNTIYF	TGTGCCAGCAGCGTAGGAGGGATCCACTCTGGAAACACCATATATTTT
-	-	16	TRBJ2-7	TRBV18	CASSPRGGVLSYEQYF	TGTGCCAGCTCACCACGTGGCGGGGTCCTCTCCTACGAGCAGTACTTC
TRBD1	-	16	TRBJ1-5	TRBV6-1	CASRQIQGASNQPQHF	TGTGCCAGCAGACAAATACAGGGGGCTAGCAATCAGCCCCAGCATTTT
-	many	14	TRBJ1-2	TRBV28	CASSSEGWKTSYTF	TGTGCCAGCAGTTCCGAGGGGTGGAAGACGAGCTACACCTTC
-	many	14	TRBJ2-7	TRBV12-3/TRBV12-4	CASSPQGLPYEQYF	TGTGCCAGCAGTCCCCAGGGACTTCCCTACGAGCAGTACTTC
-	-	15	TRBJ1-6	TRBV27	CASRTGRQENSPLHF	TGTGCCAGCAGAACTGGCCGCCAAGAGAATTCACCCCTCCACTTT
-	-	15	TRBJ1-2	TRBV28	CASSLSRSSNYGYTF	TGTGCCAGCAGTTTATCGCGCAGCTCTAACTATGGCTACACCTTC
-	many	12	TRBJ2-5	TRBV20-1	CSARAQGETQYF	TGCAGTGCTAGGGCGCAGGGAGAGACCCAGTACTTC
TRBD1	many	15	TRBJ1-5	TRBV7-9	CASSLYGQGEQPQHF	TGTGCCAGCAGCTTATATGGACAGGGAGAACAGCCCCAGCATTTT
TRBD1	many	15	TRBJ2-2	TRBV5-1	CASSRTGVQTGELFF	TGCGCCAGCAGCCGCACAGGGGTTCAGACCGGGGAGCTGTTTTTT
-	many	13	TRBJ2-7	TRBV15	CATSVQPGYEQYF	TGTGCCACCAGCGTCCAGCCAGGCTACGAGCAGTACTTC
-	-	14	TRBJ2-5	TRBV12-3/TRBV12-4	CASSLYAGKETQYF	TGTGCCAGCAGTTTATATGCAGGAAAGGAGACCCAGTACTTC
-	once	12	TRBJ2-2	TRBV12-3/TRBV12-4	CASRLDGGELFF	TGTGCCAGCAGGCTAGATGGCGGGGAGCTGTTTTTT
-	many	16	TRBJ1-5	TRBV7-2	CASSLYGGSNNQPQHF	TGTGCCAGCAGCTTATACGGGGGAAGTAACAATCAGCCCCAGCATTTT
TRBD1	few	17	TRBJ2-6	TRBV19	CASSVGTGFSGANGLTF	TGTGCCAGTAGTGTAGGGACAGGGTTTTCTGGGGCCAACGGCCTGACTTTC
TRBD2	many	14	TRBJ2-5	TRBV5-1	CASSLKGLGETQYF	TGCGCCAGCAGCTTAAAGGGACTAGGAGAGACCCAGTACTTC
-	medium-sized	16	TRBJ1-1	TRBV5-1	CASSLGRTTMNTEAFF	TGCGCCAGCAGCTTAGGACGGACTACCATGAACACTGAAGCTTTCTTT
-	few	13	TRBJ2-2	TRBV15	CATSRDRAGELFF	TGTGCCACCAGCAGAGATAGGGCCGGGGAGCTGTTTTTT
-	-	15	TRBJ1-5	TRBV7-3	CASSLGHHNNQPQHF	TGTGCCAGCAGCTTGGGACACCATAACAATCAGCCCCAGCATTTT
-	-	15	TRBJ1-2	TRBV5-1	CASSGGMGAGYGYTF	TGCGCCAGCAGCGGTGGAATGGGGGCAGGCTATGGCTACACCTTC
-	many	16	TRBJ1-1	TRBV20-1	CSASRGAGILNTEAFF	TGCAGTGCCAGCCGAGGGGCCGGGATCCTGAACACTGAAGCTTTCTTT
TRBD2	many	15	TRBJ2-7	TRBV20-1	CSARGGLADDYEQYF	TGCAGTGCTAGAGGGGGACTAGCGGACGACTACGAGCAGTACTTC
-	-	10	TRBJ2-5	TRBV29-1	CSVAPETQYF	TGCAGCGTTGCCCCGGAGACCCAGTACTTC